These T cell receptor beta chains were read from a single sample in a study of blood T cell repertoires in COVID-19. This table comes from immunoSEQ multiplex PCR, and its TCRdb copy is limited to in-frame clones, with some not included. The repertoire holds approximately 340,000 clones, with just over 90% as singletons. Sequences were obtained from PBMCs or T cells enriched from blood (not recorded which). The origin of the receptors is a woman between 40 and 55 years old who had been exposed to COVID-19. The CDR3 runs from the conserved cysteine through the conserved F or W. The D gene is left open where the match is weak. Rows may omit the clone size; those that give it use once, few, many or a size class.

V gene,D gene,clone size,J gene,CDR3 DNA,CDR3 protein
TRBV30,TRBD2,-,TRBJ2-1,TGTGCCTGGAGTGTTCACCGGACTAGCGGGAGTTATAATGAGCAGTTCTTC,CAWSVHRTSGSYNEQFF
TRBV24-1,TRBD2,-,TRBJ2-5,TGTGCCACCTCAAAAGGGACTAGCGGGGGGGCAGACAGAGAGACCCAGTACTTC,CATSKGTSGGADRETQYF
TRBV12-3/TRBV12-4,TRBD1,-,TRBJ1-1,TGTGCCAGCAGGGACAGGGGGGAAGCTTTCTTT,CASRDRGEAFF
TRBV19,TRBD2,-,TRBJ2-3,TGTGCCAGTAGTTTGGAGAAAGGAGCGGGGGACGGGAATACGCAGTATTTT,CASSLEKGAGDGNTQYF
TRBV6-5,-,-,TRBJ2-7,TGTGCCAGCAGTTACTCGCCTTACGGGGACTACGAGCAGTACTTC,CASSYSPYGDYEQYF
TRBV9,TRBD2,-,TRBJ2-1,TGTGCCAGCAGCATGTTAGCGGGGGGGTACAATGAGCAGTTCTTC,CASSMLAGGYNEQFF
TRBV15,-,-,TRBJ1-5,TGTGCCACCAGCAGACCTCGGATCACGCCGGCGGATCAGCCCCAGCATTTT,CATSRPRITPADQPQHF
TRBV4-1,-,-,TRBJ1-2,TGCGCCAGCAGCCATCGGGACACCAACTTC,CASSHRDTNF
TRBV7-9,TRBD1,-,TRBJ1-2,TGTGCCTTGGACAGGGGAGGAGGCTACACCTTC,CALDRGGGYTF
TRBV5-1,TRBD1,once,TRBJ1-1,TGCGCCAGCAGCTTTGGACAGGGGAGGGAAACTGAAGCTTTCTTT,CASSFGQGRETEAFF
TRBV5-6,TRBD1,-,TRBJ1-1,TGTGCCAGCAGCTTGGGGGACAGGAGGAACACTGAAGCTTTCTTT,CASSLGDRRNTEAFF
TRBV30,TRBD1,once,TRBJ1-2,TGTGCCTGGAGGGCATTCGGGACAGGGGCCTCTGGTGGCTACACCTTC,CAWRAFGTGASGGYTF
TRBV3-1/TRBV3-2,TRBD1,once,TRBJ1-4,TGTGCCAGCAGTTTAACTACAGGGGGAGGTGAAAAACTGTTTTTT,CASSLTTGGGEKLFF
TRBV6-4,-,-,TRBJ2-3,TGTGCCAGCAGTGTCGACTACACAGATACGCAGTATTTT,CASSVDYTDTQYF
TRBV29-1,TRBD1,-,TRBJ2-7,TGCAGCGTAAGACAGGGGAGGCGCGAGCAGTACTTC,CSVRQGRREQYF
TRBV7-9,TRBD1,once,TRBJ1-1,TGTGCCAGCAGCTCAAAACAGGGGGCAGGAACCCGTTACACTGAAGCTTTCTTT,CASSSKQGAGTRYTEAFF
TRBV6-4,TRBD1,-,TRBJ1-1,TGTGCCAGCAGTCTGACAGGGCTCGACACTGAAGCTTTCTTT,CASSLTGLDTEAFF
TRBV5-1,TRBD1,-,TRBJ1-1,TGCGCCAGCAGCTTGGGGGACAGGGGAATCACTGAAGCTTTCTTT,CASSLGDRGITEAFF
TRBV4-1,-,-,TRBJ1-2,TGCGCCAGCAGTTTCGACGGCGGCTATGGCTACACCTTC,CASSFDGGYGYTF
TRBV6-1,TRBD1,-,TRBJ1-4,TGTGCCAGCAGTGAAACAGGGGTGAAGGGTGAAAAACTGTTTTTT,CASSETGVKGEKLFF
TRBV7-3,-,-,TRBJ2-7,TGTGCCAGCAGCTTAACCAGGGGCCCCTACGAGCAGTACTTC,CASSLTRGPYEQYF
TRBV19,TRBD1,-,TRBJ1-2,TGTGCCAGTAGTTACCCGGACAGGGTAAACTATGGCTACACCTTC,CASSYPDRVNYGYTF